The present entry profiles one T cell receptor (beta chain) with its context. This clonotype was detected a few times. Its antigen specificity is not known. No base-level quality is on record; no much larger clone is a single base apart. Library creation used 5' RACE. The sequencer listed for this sample is Illumina HiSeq 2500. A second roughly 6 to 12 cycle PCR used a sample-barcoded 5' primer and a J-beta primer mix. Each TCR beta cDNA molecule received a unique molecular identifier from a template-switch 5' adaptor carrying 12 random nucleotides. Each sample yielded at least 2.5 million CDR3-containing paired-end reads. First-strand cDNA synthesis was performed from all RNA using the Mint cDNA synthesis kit, with priming by a TRBC-specific oligonucleotide. Following uracil-DNA glycosylase treatment, all cDNA underwent a first 18-cycle PCR with the universal primers M1SS and BC2_uni_R. Under the source paper's analysis protocol: Normalization of each sample was performed by random selection of 1 million high-quality reads, each carrying a distinct molecular identifier. Reads with shared molecular identifiers were discarded instead of being binned into consensus sequences. MiTCR, set to a Q25 quality threshold and the strictest error-elimination algorithm, was used for CDR3 identification, clonotype clustering and error correction. A nonparametric unseen species model using Euler transformation provided a lower-bound estimate of total TCR beta diversity. TCRdb reran the public reads through fastp at Q25 and MiXCR, keeping productive beta chains. CDR3 protein duplicates are merged, each entry listing the most common genes and DNA. TCRdb assigned the V and J calls; the authors' analysis was not used. This sample gives about 780,000 distinct CDR3 sequences in total; roughly 25% of them show up just once. Under 3% of the sample is taken by the ten largest.

CDR1 and CDR2, per the germline V gene (reference sequence), are MNHNY and SVGAGI. V and J lose 4 bases and 5 bases, and a span of 20 bases separates them. From cysteine to phenylalanine, the CDR3 is 16 amino acids long. The retained sequence is limited to the CDR3, 48 bases, with the frame set at the first base. The data stem from a study of blood T cells in healthy people across ages (dated by TCRdb to between 2015 and 2016). Regarding the study in general: Template switching captured roughly one uniquely barcoded TCR beta cDNA molecule per two T cells in model experiments. Age-related changes in TCR beta repertoire diversity were measured in the study by deep sequencing normalized with unique cDNA molecular identifiers. Donors were grouped into four age groups: young (average roughly 17 years), middle-aged (39), aged (about 60) and long-lived (just over 80). Two additional independent replicas of 1 million unique cDNA reads from the same blood draw were analyzed for two donors (one aged 18 to 30 and one aged 80 or older). What the work shows at the level of the full study, not this receptor alone: Estimates of total diversity based on one million sequenced T cells were considered lower bounds and underestimates. A strong correlation was found between observed TCR beta diversity and the percentage of naive T cells measured by flow cytometry. Because profiling used bulk unsorted PBMCs, naive and antigen-experienced compartments could not be compared conclusively. The CMV infection status of donors was not known, potentially confounding age-related changes in expanded clonotypes. As age increased, observed TCR beta diversity per million T cells dropped in a roughly linear way, and a significant reduction was already evident by age 40. Compared with the aged group, more naive CD4+ T cells, fewer expanded clones and increased TCR diversity were shown by the long-lived group, suggesting age selection.

Donors were a few dozen systemically healthy Caucasian individuals from Russia aged roughly 6 to 100 years. Each donor gave ten milliliters of peripheral blood, collected into EDTA-treated Vacutainer tubes. PBMCs were isolated by Ficoll-Paque density-gradient centrifugation, with at least 7 million obtained per sample. Total RNA, at least 6 micrograms per sample, was extracted from PBMCs with Trizol reagent. Naive CD45RAhigh/CD27high T cell percentages were measured by flow cytometry on a PBMC aliquot from every donor. A further study also used this sample, focusing on T cells of mothers and their children. Per the second study: Donors were nine systemically healthy Caucasian individuals: three mothers and their six children. cDNA synthesis consumed the entire amount of extracted RNA, loaded at about 1.6 ug RNA in each 15 ul reaction. Sample barcodes and 2-4 random nucleotides were added via the M1S primer in the second PCR. Each mother yielded over 10 million TCR beta CDR3 reads and each child roughly 3 million reads. TCR recombination output is similarly shaped by thymic selection in related and unrelated pairs, with a minor effect exerted by inherited differences. Related mother-child pairs always showed normalized repertoire overlap that was slightly higher than in unrelated mother-child pairs, though the difference was never significant. No persistent microchimeric T cell clones were found, with a detection sensitivity of 80 to 100 clones per million clonotypes. In the study, deep NGS was used to compare the TCR beta repertoires of mothers and children, and features distinguishing related mother-child pairs from unrelated individuals were sought. The mean age was about 40 +/- 4 years for the mothers and around 10 +/- 4 years for the children. After adapter ligation was performed with NEBNext reagents, the libraries were sequenced on an Illumina HiSeq 2000 with 100+100 nt paired-end reads. Mother and child libraries were prepared a month apart and sequenced in separate runs to prevent cross-contamination. For each donor, somewhere between 500,000 and 2,000,000 distinct TCR beta clonotypes were identified. Naive TCR beta clonotypes were estimated from low-frequency clonotypes matched to each donor's FACS-determined naive share, without sorting.

Sequenced: blood. The rearrangement joined TRBV6-6 to TRBJ1-1; matching of 5 bases hints at TRBD1 as the D gene. The receptor's source is a boy between 10 and 17 years old in good health. The CDR3 sequence is CASSSSWGGEGTEAFF. The nucleotide sequence reads as follows: TGTGCCAGCAGTTCCTCCTGGGGGGGTGAGGGGACTGAAGCTTTCTTT.